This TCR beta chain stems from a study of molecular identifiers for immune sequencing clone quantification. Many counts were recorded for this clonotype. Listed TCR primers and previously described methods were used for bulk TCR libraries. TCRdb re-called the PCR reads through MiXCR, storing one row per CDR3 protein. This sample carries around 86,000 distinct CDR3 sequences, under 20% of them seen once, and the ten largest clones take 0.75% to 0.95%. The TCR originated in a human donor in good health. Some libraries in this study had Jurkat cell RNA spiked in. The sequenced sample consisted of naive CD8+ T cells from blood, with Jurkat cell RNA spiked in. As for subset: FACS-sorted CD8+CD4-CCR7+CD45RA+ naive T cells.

CDR3 DNA: TGTGCCTGGGGGCCCGGGACAGTTCAAGAGACCCAGTACTTC. This encodes CAWGPGTVQETQYF. The chain combines TRBV30 with TRBJ2-5; 7 nucleotides match TRBD1. After removal of 5 bases from V and 2 bases from J, the junction contained 8 bases not matched to a gene. There are 14 residues in the CDR3. Looked up from germline, CDR1 is GTSNPN and CDR2 is SVGIG (reference sequence).